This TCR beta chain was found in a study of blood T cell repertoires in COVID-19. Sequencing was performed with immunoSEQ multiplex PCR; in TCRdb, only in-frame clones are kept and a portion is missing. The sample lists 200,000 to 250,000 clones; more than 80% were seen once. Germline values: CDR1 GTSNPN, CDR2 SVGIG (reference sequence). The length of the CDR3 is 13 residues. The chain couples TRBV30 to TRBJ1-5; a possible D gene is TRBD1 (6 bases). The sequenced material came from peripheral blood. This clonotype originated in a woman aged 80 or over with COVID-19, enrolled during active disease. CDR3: CEAGGERNQPQHF. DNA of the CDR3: TGTGAGGCGGGGGGCGAAAGGAATCAGCCCCAGCATTTT.